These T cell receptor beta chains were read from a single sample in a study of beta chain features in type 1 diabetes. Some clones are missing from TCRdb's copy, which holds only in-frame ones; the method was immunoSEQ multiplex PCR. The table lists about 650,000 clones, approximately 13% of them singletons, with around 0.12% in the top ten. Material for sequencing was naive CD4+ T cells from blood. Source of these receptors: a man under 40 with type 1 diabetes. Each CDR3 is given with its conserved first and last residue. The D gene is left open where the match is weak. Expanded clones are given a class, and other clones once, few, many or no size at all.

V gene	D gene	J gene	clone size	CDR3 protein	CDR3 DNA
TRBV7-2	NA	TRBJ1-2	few	CASSLEIAGYTF	TGTGCCAGCAGCTTAGAGATCGCTGGCTACACCTTC
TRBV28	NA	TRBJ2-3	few	CASSLLFGDTDTQYF	TGTGCCAGCAGTTTATTATTCGGGGACACAGATACGCAGTATTTT
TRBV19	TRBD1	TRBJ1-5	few	CASSFRQGAGGNQPQHF	TGTGCCAGTAGTTTCCGACAGGGCGCTGGCGGCAATCAGCCCCAGCATTTT
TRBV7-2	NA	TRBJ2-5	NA	CASSYQPGSQETQYF	TGTGCCAGCAGCTACCAACCGGGAAGCCAAGAGACCCAGTACTTC
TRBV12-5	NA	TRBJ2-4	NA	CASGWNDRNIQYF	TGTGCTAGTGGTTGGAATGATCGGAACATTCAGTACTTC
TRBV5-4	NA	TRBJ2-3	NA	CASSLWAGTDTQYF	TGTGCCAGCAGCTTGTGGGCAGGAACAGATACGCAGTATTTT
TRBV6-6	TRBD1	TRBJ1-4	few	CASSSRTGSNEKLFF	TGTGCCAGCAGTTCCCGGACAGGATCGAATGAAAAACTGTTTTTT
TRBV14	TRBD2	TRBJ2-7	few	CASRGGSSYEQYF	TGTGCCAGCCGGGGGGGCTCCTCCTACGAGCAGTACTTC
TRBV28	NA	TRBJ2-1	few	CASSSPDGYEQFF	TGTGCCAGCAGTTCTCCTGACGGCTATGAGCAGTTCTTC
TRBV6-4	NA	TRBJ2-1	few	CASSGPGDEQFF	TGTGCCAGCAGTGGACCGGGGGATGAGCAGTTCTTC
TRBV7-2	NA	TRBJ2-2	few	CASSLYMRGGNGELFF	TGTGCCAGCAGCTTATATATGCGGGGTGGAAACGGGGAGCTGTTTTTT
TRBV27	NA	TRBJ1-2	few	CASSFMRGGGYTF	TGTGCCAGCAGTTTCATGCGGGGAGGAGGCTACACCTTC
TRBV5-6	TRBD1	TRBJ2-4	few	CASSRDRGRIQYF	TGTGCCAGCAGTCGCGACAGGGGACGCATTCAGTACTTC
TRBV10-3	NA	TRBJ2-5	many	CAISEGETQYF	TGTGCCATCAGTGAGGGAGAGACCCAGTACTTC
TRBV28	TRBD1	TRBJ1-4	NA	CASSSWDRGNEKLFF	TGTGCCAGCAGTTCCTGGGACAGGGGAAATGAAAAACTGTTTTTT
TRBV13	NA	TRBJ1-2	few	CASSLEPANYGYTF	TGTGCCAGCAGCTTAGAGCCAGCAAACTATGGCTACACCTTC
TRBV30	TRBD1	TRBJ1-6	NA	CAWKGQAESPLHF	TGTGCCTGGAAAGGACAGGCAGAATCACCCCTCCACTTT
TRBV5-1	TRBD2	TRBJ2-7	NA	CASRKETSGSYEQYF	TGCGCCAGCAGAAAAGAAACTAGCGGATCCTACGAGCAGTACTTC
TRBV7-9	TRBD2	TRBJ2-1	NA	CASSPLAGTSGSYNEQFF	TGTGCCAGCAGCCCATTAGCTGGGACTAGCGGCTCCTACAATGAGCAGTTCTTC
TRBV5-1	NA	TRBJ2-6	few	CASRSSGALSGANVLTF	TGCGCCAGCAGGAGTAGTGGGGCCCTCTCTGGGGCCAACGTCCTGACTTTC
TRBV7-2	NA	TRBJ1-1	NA	CASSPQGTLGTEAFF	TGTGCCAGCAGCCCGCAAGGGACCCTGGGGACTGAAGCTTTCTTT
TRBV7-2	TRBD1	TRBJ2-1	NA	CASSPQGAPEQFF	TGTGCCAGCAGTCCGCAGGGGGCGCCTGAGCAGTTCTTC
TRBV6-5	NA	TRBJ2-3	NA	CASSYSGGADTQYF	TGTGCCAGCAGTTACTCCGGCGGGGCAGATACGCAGTATTTT
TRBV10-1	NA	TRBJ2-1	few	CASSDYLEGEQFF	TGCGCCAGCAGTGACTACCTCGAAGGTGAGCAGTTCTTC
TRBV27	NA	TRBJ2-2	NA	CASSWDSLNTGELFF	TGTGCCAGCAGCTGGGACTCTCTGAACACCGGGGAGCTGTTTTTT
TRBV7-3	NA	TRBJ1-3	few	CASSAGNSGNTIYF	TGTGCCAGCAGCGCAGGCAACTCTGGAAACACCATATATTTT
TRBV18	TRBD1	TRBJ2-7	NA	CASSPALGEQGAHEQYF	TGTGCCAGCTCACCAGCTTTAGGGGAGCAGGGGGCCCACGAGCAGTACTTC
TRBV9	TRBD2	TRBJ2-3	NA	CASSGLTSGDSDTQYF	TGTGCCAGCAGCGGGTTGACTAGCGGGGACTCAGATACGCAGTATTTT
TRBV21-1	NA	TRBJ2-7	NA	CAGRNRGPEQYF	TGTGCCGGCCGTAATAGGGGACCCGAGCAGTACTTC
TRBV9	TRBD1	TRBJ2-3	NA	CASSPRDRGGDTQYF	TGTGCCAGCAGCCCTAGGGACAGGGGAGGGGATACGCAGTATTTT
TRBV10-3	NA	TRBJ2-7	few	CAISVGRSYEQYF	TGTGCCATCAGTGTCGGCAGGTCCTACGAGCAGTACTTC
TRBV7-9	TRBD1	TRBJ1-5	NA	CASSTGTGNQPQHF	TGTGCCAGCAGCACCGGGACAGGCAATCAGCCCCAGCATTTT
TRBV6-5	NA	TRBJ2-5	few	CASSYSRAGLGETQYF	TGTGCCAGCAGTTACTCGAGGGCGGGGCTGGGAGAGACCCAGTACTTC
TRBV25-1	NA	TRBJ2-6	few	CASADPSGANVLTF	TGTGCCAGCGCGGATCCTTCTGGGGCCAACGTCCTGACTTTC
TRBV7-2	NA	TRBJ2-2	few	CASSLGPGLTGELFF	TGTGCCAGCAGCTTAGGGCCAGGGTTAACCGGGGAGCTGTTTTTT
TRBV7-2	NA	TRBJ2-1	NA	CASSLGRADNEQFF	TGTGCCAGCAGCTTAGGCAGGGCAGACAATGAGCAGTTCTTC
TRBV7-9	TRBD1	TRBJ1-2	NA	CASSVHRGRSDGYTF	TGTGCCAGCAGCGTCCACAGGGGGAGATCGGATGGCTACACCTTC
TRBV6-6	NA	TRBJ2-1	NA	CASSPGRNEQFF	TGTGCCAGCAGCCCAGGGCGCAATGAGCAGTTCTTC
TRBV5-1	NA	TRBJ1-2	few	CASAKVRGQSYGYTF	TGCGCCAGCGCCAAGGTCCGCGGACAGTCCTATGGCTACACCTTC
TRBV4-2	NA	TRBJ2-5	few	CASSQENRALGTQYF	TGTGCCAGCAGCCAAGAGAATAGGGCTCTGGGGACCCAGTACTTC
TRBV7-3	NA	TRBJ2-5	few	CASSSTGSAETQYF	TGTGCCAGCAGCTCAACAGGGTCGGCGGAGACCCAGTACTTC
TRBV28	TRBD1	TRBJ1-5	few	CASRTGDRDNQPQHF	TGTGCCAGCAGGACGGGGGACAGGGACAATCAGCCCCAGCATTTT
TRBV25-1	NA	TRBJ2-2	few	CASTEGPRGELFF	TGTGCCAGCACAGAAGGGCCCCGCGGGGAGCTGTTTTTT